This T cell receptor beta chain is from a study of T-cell memory formation after mild COVID-19. This CDR3 comprises 13 residues. The V end was cut by 6 bases, the J end by 9 bases, with 18 bases between. Germline CDR1 and CDR2: SNHLY and FYNNEI. TCRdb redid the calling of the 5' RACE reads with MiXCR, one entry per CDR3 protein. The repertoire holds hundreds of thousands of distinct CDR3 sequences, with about 20% as singletons. Only a few counts were recorded for this clonotype. The gene calls are TRBV2 and TRBJ2-7; either TRBD1 or TRBD2 may fit D (5 bases each). This clonotype originated in an adult woman who had mild COVID-19 (a few samples of this study predate the infection). Cell type and time point are not known. Sequencing used PBMCs or a T cell subset sorted from them (not recorded which). The CDR3 DNA sequence: TGTGCCAGCAGCTTCGGACGGGACCTAGGGCAGTACTTC. It codes for CASSFGRDLGQYF.